The next 13 T cell receptor beta chains were all read from a single sample in a study of cytomegalovirus exposure and HLA in healthy donors. This PCR relied on a set of 60 Vbeta primers and 13 Jbeta primers. Repertoires were generated with immunoSEQ multiplex PCR, while TCRdb's copy carries only in-frame clones and drops some. The table has approximately 200,000 clones, roughly 78% seen once; the top ten hold around 1.6%. Sequencing was done on a sample of PBMCs. Receptors originate from a girl aged 10-17 years in good health and CMV-seropositive.

Remarks on this clone: Its ends do not fully match the called genes, so a read error is possible. The CDR3 bases are TGTGCCATCAGCCAGGGCAGGGCGGGGAATCAGCCCCAGCATTTT. Its translation: CAISQGRAGNQPQHF. The V call is TRBV5-6, the J call TRBJ1-5; possible D gene TRBD1, 5 bases. The CDR3 has 15 amino acids. Germline CDR1 is SGHDT and CDR2 is YYEEEE.

V usage is TRBV2 and J usage is TRBJ1-2, with 9 nucleotides matching TRBD1. V lost 4 bases and J lost 8; bases outside the gene matches: 8. CDR1 and CDR2 from the germline V gene are SNHLY and FYNNEI. The CDR3 is 14 residues long. CDR3 sequence reads: CASSGGGQGVGYTF. Written as DNA, the CDR3 is TGTGCCAGCAGTGGAGGGGGACAGGGCGTAGGCTACACCTTC. The full variable domain, its missing parts supplied by reference TRBV2 and TRBJ1-2, is EPEVTQTPSHQVTQMGQEVILRCVPISNHLYFYWYRQILGQKVEFLVSFYNNEISEKSEIFDDQFSVERPDGSNFTLKIRSTKLEDSAMYFCASSGGGQGVGYTFGSGTRLTVV.

The chain uses TRBV29-1 and TRBJ2-1; 8 nucleotides line up with TRBD2. V lost 4 bases and J lost 3; bases outside the gene matches: 5. The CDR3 runs to 14 residues. Looked up from germline, CDR1 is SQVTM and CDR2 is ANQGSEA. The chain's CDR3 is CSVGGLAGYNEQFF. In nucleotides, the CDR3 is TGCAGCGTTGGCGGTCTAGCGGGCTACAATGAGCAGTTCTTC.

The V gene is TRBV25-1, the J gene TRBJ2-1, with a possible D match to TRBD2 (5 bases). CDR1 and CDR2 (germline): MGHDK, SYGVNS. This CDR3 is 15 amino acids long. The V end lost 2 bases, the J end lost 5 bases, and 13 bases lay between the germline ends. CDR3 region: CASSEVGLRNNEQFF. The CDR3, as DNA: TGTGCCAGCAGTGAAGTCGGACTCCGAAACAATGAGCAGTTCTTC.

The chain links TRBV6-1 to TRBJ2-5; a possible D gene is TRBD2 (6 bases). Germline values: CDR1 MNHNS, CDR2 SASEGT. With 4 bases removed from V and 2 bases from J, the gap between germline ends came to 14 bases. The CDR3 consists of 15 residues. CDR3 in DNA: TGTGCCAGCAGTGGAGGGACTCCAACGCAAGAGACCCAGTACTTC. Translating it yields CASSGGTPTQETQYF.

This clone was seen a single time. The genes are TRBV6-5 and TRBJ2-7, with D possibly being TRBD1 (6 bases). The CDR3 extends over 14 amino acids. Trimming stripped 6 bases from V and 4 bases from J, with 16 bases between. Germline CDR1 and CDR2: MNHEY and SVGAGI. The CDR3 here is CASSPVAGEYEQYF. The CDR3 DNA sequence: TGTGCCAGCAGCCCCGTAGCAGGGGAGTACGAGCAGTACTTC.

The chain has TRBV5-1 and TRBJ1-3; D gene unclear. There are 15 residues in the CDR3. The germline CDR1 and CDR2 sequences are SGHRS and YFSETQ. V was trimmed by 4 bases and J by 4 bases, leaving 15 bases between them. In nucleotides, the CDR3 is TGCGCCAGCAGCACTGACGGAGGTGGGGGAAACACCATATATTTT. This sequence encodes CASSTDGGGGNTIYF.

Here the CDR3 DNA reads TGCGCCAGCAGCCAAGCTACAGGGGGCGGAAACACCATATATTTT. Translation: CASSQATGGGNTIYF. The chain joins TRBV4-3 to TRBJ1-3; TRBD1 matches at 9 bases. This CDR3 is 15 amino acids long. Germline V gene lookup returns CDR1 LGHNA and CDR2 YSLEER. Trimming removed 1 base from V and 4 bases from J; junction bases left unmatched: 2.

In its sample, this clone was seen once. Other DNA sequences in this specimen translate into the identical CDR3. The rearrangement links TRBV9 to TRBJ2-5; D is unresolved. The CDR3 runs 13 residues. Germline-derived CDR1 and CDR2 are SGDLS and YYNGEE. The V and J ends lost 0 bases and 2 bases respectively, with 5 bases between them. The CDR3, as DNA: TGTGCCAGCAGCGTAGCCGGGCAAGAGACCCAGTACTTC. Its protein product is CASSVAGQETQYF. The entire variable domain, with the rest obtained from reference TRBV9 and TRBJ2-5, is as follows: DSGVTQTPKHLITATGQRVTLRCSPRSGDLSVYWYQQSLDQGLQFLIQYYNGEERAKGNILERFSAQQFPDLHSELNLSSLELGDSALYFCASSVAGQETQYFGPGTRLLVL.

This sequence joins TRBV7-2 and TRBJ1-1; a weak D match, TRBD1 (5 bases). The length of the CDR3 is 14 residues. Germline V gene data show CDR1 as SGHTA and CDR2 as FQGNSA. Trimming shortened V by 4 bases and J by 11 bases, and 20 bases separated the two germline ends. DNA for the CDR3: TGTGCCAGCAGCTCCAGTGGGGGGGTCCGCCAGGCTTTCTTT. Translated, it gives CASSSSGGVRQAFF. The whole variable domain, filled in from reference TRBV7-2 and TRBJ1-1, reads GAGVSQSPSNKVTEKGKDVELRCDPISGHTALYWYRQSLGQGLEFLIYFQGNSAPDKSGLPSDRFSAERTGGSVSTLTIQRTQQEDSAVYLCASSSSGGVRQAFFGQGTRLTVV.

The chain couples TRBV18 to TRBJ2-1; 8 nucleotides agree with TRBD1. The CDR3 is made up of 15 amino acids. Germline loops: CDR1 KGHSH, CDR2 LQKENI. The V and J ends lost 6 bases and 0 bases, in that order; junction bases with no gene match: 4. This chain's CDR3 is CASSGGQASYNEQFF. CDR3 DNA: TGTGCCAGCTCGGGGGGACAGGCCTCCTACAATGAGCAGTTCTTC. The variable domain in full, with the rest retrieved from reference TRBV18 and TRBJ2-1, is NAGVMQNPRHLVRRRGQEARLRCSPMKGHSHVYWYRQLPEEGLKFMVYLQKENIIDESGMPKERFSAEFPKEGPSILRIQQVVRGDSAAYFCASSGGQASYNEQFFGPGTRLTVL.

The chain has TRBV6-5 and TRBJ2-2, with 9 bases matching TRBD1. J gave up 5 bases and V 5 bases, and 6 bases lay outside the gene matches. This CDR3 contains 15 residues. Germline V gene sequence: CDR1 MNHEY, CDR2 SVGAGI. As DNA, the CDR3 is TGTGCCAGCAGTCGACAGGGGGAGGGTACCGGGGAGCTGTTTTTT. It specifies CASSRQGEGTGELFF.

The chain is built from TRBV5-1 and TRBJ2-2; 11 positions match TRBD1. Trimming took 6 bases from V and 7 from J; bases not matched to a gene: 8. Germline assignment: CDR1 SGHRS and CDR2 YFSETQ. This CDR3 is built from 15 residues. CDR3: CASKGQGANGGELFF. Written as DNA, the CDR3 is TGCGCCAGCAAAGGACAGGGGGCTAATGGCGGGGAGCTGTTTTTT.